This T cell receptor (beta chain) was recorded in a study of cytomegalovirus exposure and HLA in healthy donors (dated by TCRdb to 2016 to 2017). With respect to the entire study: In an earlier analysis of 587 of the donors, about 260 Gb of sequence data and 90 million to 120 million unique TCR beta sequences from 150 million to 200 million T cells were reported. Among around 400 genotyped donors of the cohort, an average of approximately 200,000 unique TCR beta nucleotide sequences was sequenced per donor, of which 15% to 20% were non-productive. Rather than drawing on any new phenotypic data, the later analysis identified candidate immune exposures from TCR beta sequences and the way those sequences occurred across donors. To predict cytomegalovirus infection status, the study combined high-throughput TCR immunosequencing, statistical association of individual TCRs with disease status, and machine learning. Genome-wide SNP genotypes for about 65% of the 666 donors were used in a later genetic analysis, which treated that subset as a discovery cohort. The study used immunosequencing to profile the T cell repertoires of more than 650 subjects and linked those repertoires to cytomegalovirus serostatus. HLA typing included class I and class II loci at four-digit resolution. The number of typed donors differed by locus: about 629-630 for A, B, C, DRB1 and DQB1; 500 to 550 for DQA1; some 590 for DPA1; and some 470 for DPB1. Approximately 300 gigabases of sequencing data and roughly 81 million unique TCR sequences made up an early release that covered approximately 700 HLA-typed donors. In addition to the first cohort of around 670 subjects, a separate validation cohort of 100 to 150 different subjects was used. Five DR-DQ haplotypes were handled as single units for association and clustering because linkage in the cohort was strong. Of the roughly 390 genotyped donors, over 80% were placed in the genetic ancestry cluster associated with self-reported Caucasian donors. All discovery cohort repertoires had been generated on a single sequencing platform. Alongside the repertoire data, information on donor age, sex, ethnicity and CMV serostatus was compiled. To decide whether each TCR beta V gene segment behaved as functional or pseudogenic, an earlier analysis of approximately 590 of the donors relied on high-throughput TCR beta sequencing. The study aimed to test whether cataloging public T cell receptors could reveal signatures of past pathogen exposure. A later analysis re-examined previously published TCR beta repertoires from 600 to 700 donors and added high-resolution HLA genotyping to investigate patterns of TCR occurrence.

Points the paper makes about the study in general: Only TCR beta chains were sequenced in this cohort, and the absence of alpha or paired-chain data limited detectable features. A later analysis associated about 16,000 TCR beta sequences with specific HLA alleles at a false discovery rate of 0.05. Broadly in line with IMGT annotations, most TCR beta V segments showed up in productive rearrangements about 90% or about 30% of the time in an earlier analysis of 450 to 600 of the donors. Presence/absence analyses assumed roughly uniform sequencing depth across donors, an assumption that may not hold. Because counts were too low, around 17 rarely observed V segments, including chromosome 9 orphons, were left out of the earlier analysis of approximately 500 of the donors. Most CMV-associated TCR beta chains appeared to be HLA-restricted in a later analysis, and the HLA associations seemed to be driven largely by CMV exposure. A few of the identified cytomegalovirus-associated TCR beta chains were confirmed in vitro to be specific for cytomegalovirus antigens. In a later analysis, TCR association rates were found to vary across HLA loci, with the most associated TCRs seen for DRB1 alleles and the fewest for HLA-C alleles. Strong co-occurrence of HLA alleles, especially DR and DQ, made assigning TCR associations to individual alleles difficult. Compared with equally common non-associated chains, HLA-associated TCR beta chains in a later analysis were more clonally expanded and had lower generation probabilities. A later genetic analysis reported fewer N-insertions in productive TCRs among donors in an Asian-associated ancestry cluster than the 666-donor mean. The sequencing pipeline was judged likely to have produced a cluster of highly shared sequence variants as a technical artifact. V-gene and J-gene trimming of TCR beta chains was associated with a missense DCLRE1C variant in a later genetic analysis, and the association was replicated in an independent cohort. Most TCR sequences were observed very rarely across donors, whereas some public TCRs were present in many individuals. Correlated functional status among segregating V segments might be attributable to linkage disequilibrium, but an unknown experimental factor could not be ruled out. A later analysis reported that several top co-occurrence clusters appeared linked to parvovirus B19, influenza, CMV and Epstein-Barr virus. HLA typing was unavailable for some donors at each locus, so association tests used only the typed subset. CMV serostatus was the only immune exposure information available for the cohort. The study gave a list of more than 150 TCR beta chains associated with cytomegalovirus. According to the authors, the approach could potentially be generalized to other disease states and immunological phenotypes. The classifier was reported to diagnose cytomegalovirus status with high specificity and sensitivity in both the original and validation cohorts. A further reported finding was that TCR beta sequences accurately predicted the HLA-A and HLA-B alleles for most subjects in the first cohort.

The cohort was made up of approximately 670 healthy bone marrow donors. All cohort members were sampled while nominally healthy, although unrecorded immune exposures were likely present. The donor was CMV seropositive and belonged to the group of around 300 seropositive cohort members. A peripheral blood sample was provided by each donor, and peripheral blood mononuclear cells were used for TCR beta sequencing. Genomic DNA was extracted from the blood cell samples with the Qiagen DNeasy Blood Extraction Kit. Libraries were constructed by the immunoSEQ multiplex PCR assay. A mixture of 60 forward primers for TCR Vbeta segments and 13 reverse primers for TCR Jbeta segments was used in the multiplex PCR. A multiplex PCR assay on genomic DNA amplified the CDR3 region of rearranged TCR beta genes. On the Illumina HiSeq System, the amplified TCR beta libraries were sequenced as 87-base-pair reads. The study's processing was this. In a later analysis, some 80 million unique TCR beta chains were counted across the 650 to 750 repertoires, and some 10 million of these chains were shared by at least two donors. A nearest-neighbor algorithm error-corrected the raw reads and collapsed the reads into unique sequences, merging closely related sequences to remove PCR and sequencing errors. CDR3 sequences were aligned to IMGT reference sequences to assign V, D and J gene segments. For a sequence to be retained, a match of at least six nucleotides was required to both a V gene segment and a J gene segment. Rearrangements were classified as productive when the CDR3 lacked stop codons and remained in frame with V and J, and all other rearrangements were classified as non-productive. CDR3 was defined by IMGT convention, running from the second conserved V-encoded cysteine to the conserved J-encoded phenylalanine. The earlier analysis of some 540 of the donors excluded any sequence lacking an unambiguous match to a single V gene segment. An earlier analysis of fewer than 750 of the donors called V segments functional above 56.7% productive rearrangements and segregating when the between-donor standard deviation exceeded 5%. To diagnose cytomegalovirus status from the catalog of TCR beta chain sequences, a statistical classification framework was built. V and J gene assignment, in a later analysis, came from comparing TCR nucleotide sequences with IMGT/GENE-DB human TR gene sequences. Using the TCRdist pipeline, a later analysis assigned CDR3 sequences along with most-parsimonious VDJ recombination scenarios. In a later analysis, every TCR beta chain was defined by the combination of its CDR3 amino acid sequence and its V-gene family, and reads without a unique V-gene family were dropped. A later analysis removed several hundred highly shared, low-generation-probability nucleotide sequences to deal with suspected cross-contamination and a sequencing artifact. For each public chain, a later analysis derived a clonal expansion index from normalized ranks of inferred template counts within each repertoire. A later analysis computed generation probabilities with a VDJ recombination model fitted to out-of-frame rearrangements, and checked the results against IGoR. In a later analysis, TCR-TCR, TCR-HLA and TCR-CMV co-occurrence was scored with hypergeometric tests, and a repertoire-size bias correction was applied to TCR pairs. A later analysis estimated false discovery rates by permuting HLA or CMV assignments 20 times. In a later analysis, co-occurring TCRs were grouped using DBSCAN, with TCRdist sequence similarity added in when clustering inside HLA-allele-positive subsets. For co-occurrence clustering, repertoires with fewer than 30,000 or more than 120,000 public chains were excluded, along with five repertoires with anomalous nucleotide sharing. Not all clones reach the TCRdb copy of this immuneACCESS table, which keeps in-frame sequences only. Checked studies attribute under half of the gap to unresolved V genes and leave the rest unexplained. The V and J calls and clone size come from that table; D and trimming were worked out from the DNA. This sample holds roughly 55,000 clones; about 81% were observed only once. In total, the top ten clones hold 2% to 2.5% of the sample.

Remarks on this clone: No antigen is known for it. No base qualities exist here, and no much larger clone lies one base off it.

The sample comprised PBMCs. The sequence was obtained from a boy between 10 and 17 years old in good health and CMV-seropositive.

CDR3 reads: CASRGDRGPNQPQHF. The DNA is TGTGCCAGCAGAGGGGACAGGGGCCCCAATCAGCCCCAGCATTTT. The rearranged segments are TRBV2 and TRBJ1-5, and 10 junction bases match TRBD1. Unmatched junction bases come to 5, with V trimmed by 6 bases and J by 3 bases. The CDR3, from cysteine to phenylalanine, totals 15 residues. CDR3 DNA only is kept here, 45 bases in frame from base 1. From a lookup of the germline V gene, CDR1 and CDR2 are SNHLY and FYNNEI.